This T cell receptor (beta chain) was captured by sequencing in a study of CD8+ T cells in alopecia areata. Peripheral blood and lesional scalp punch biopsies were taken from alopecia areata patients. The germline gives CDR1 SQVTM, CDR2 ANQGSEA. Trimming shortened V by 3 bases and J by 2 bases, and 13 bases separated the two germline ends. There are 14 residues in the CDR3. Investigators isolated RNA and reverse transcribed it into cDNA to act as the sequencing template. Generated by immunoSEQ multiplex PCR, the TCRdb table keeps only in-frame clones and is missing some. The table lists 30,000 to 40,000 clones, 65% to 80% of them singletons, with under 20% in the top ten. Findings and caveats of the study: Scalp samples also yield sequences of resident alphabeta T cells from normal skin.

As for this clone: Its antigen is as yet unknown.

The gene calls are TRBV29-1 and TRBJ1-2; tentatively, D is TRBD1 (6 bases). Sequenced sample: NKG2D-low CD8+ T cells sorted from blood. The source is a human donor with alopecia areata. This chain's CDR3 is CSVDGGRTNYGYTF. The CDR3, as DNA: TGCAGCGTTGATGGGGGGCGAACAAACTATGGCTACACCTTC. Full variable domain (missing parts from reference TRBV29-1 and TRBJ1-2): SAVISQKPSRDICQRGTSLTIQCQVDSQVTMMFWYRQQPGQSLTLIATANQGSEATYESGFVIDKFPISRPNLTFSTLTVSNMSPEDSSIYLCSVDGGRTNYGYTFGSGTRLTVV.